These T cell receptor beta chains were read from a single sample in a study of T cell repertoires in cytomegalovirus infection. Antigen specificity for these receptors is unknown. TCRdb recomputed calls from the reads with MiXCR, one row per CDR3 protein. The sample consists of over 250,000 distinct CDR3 sequences, roughly 21% of them appearing once. Specimen: cultured PBMCs, collected from culture after CMV antigen stimulation. These receptors originate from a human donor in good health (CMV status not recorded). Some clones in this sample may be carry-over from other donors' samples. The CDR3 runs from the conserved cysteine through the conserved F or W. D genes are given only for firm matches. Clone size is given for some rows only: seen once, a few or many times, or a class if the clone is expanded.

clone_size	j_call	d_call	v_call	cdr3_nt	cdr3_aa
once	TRBJ1-2	.	TRBV20-1	TGCAGTGCGAGTTCAGCAGGAGGAGACTATGGCTACACCTTC	CSASSAGGDYGYTF
.	TRBJ2-1	.	TRBV20-1	TGCAGTGCTAGGGTTAGCGGAAAGTCCTACAATGAGCAGTTCTTC	CSARVSGKSYNEQFF
many	TRBJ1-5	TRBD1	TRBV7-8	TGTGCCAGCAGCAAGACAGGGTACCAGCCCCAGCATTTT	CASSKTGYQPQHF
.	TRBJ2-3	.	TRBV12-3/TRBV12-4	TGTGCCAGCAGCCCTTTTCGTAGTACGCAGTATTTT	CASSPFRSTQYF
many	TRBJ2-5	.	TRBV10-3	TGTGCCATCAGTGAGTCGAAAGGACTAAAGGCAGAGACCCAGTACTTC	CAISESKGLKAETQYF
few	TRBJ2-7	.	TRBV7-2	TGTGCCAGCAGCTTAGTGTCCACAGCTTCGAGCTCCTACGAGCAGTACTTC	CASSLVSTASSSYEQYF
few	TRBJ1-2	TRBD1	TRBV12-3/TRBV12-4	TGTGCCAGCAGTTTATGGGGGGGACAGGGGGCAGGAGGCTACACCTTC	CASSLWGGQGAGGYTF
many	TRBJ2-3	TRBD2	TRBV11-3	TGTGCCAGCAGCCCGAGGGCGACTAGCGGGAGCGTTGCAGATACGCAGTATTTT	CASSPRATSGSVADTQYF
many	TRBJ1-2	TRBD1	TRBV7-2	TGTGCCAGCAGCCGGGCGACAGGGCCTAACTATGGCTACACCTTC	CASSRATGPNYGYTF
many	TRBJ2-1	.	TRBV9	TGTGCCAGCAGCGTAGCTCAATCGCAGGGTAATGAGCAGTTCTTC	CASSVAQSQGNEQFF
many	TRBJ2-7	TRBD2	TRBV20-1	TGCAGTGCTAGAGGCGGGAGAGACTACGAGCAGTACTTC	CSARGGRDYEQYF
few	TRBJ2-7	.	TRBV11-2	TGTGCCAGCAGCTTAGATCGGTTCCGGAACCTCTACGAGCAGTACTTC	CASSLDRFRNLYEQYF
.	TRBJ1-1	.	TRBV4-1	TGCGCCAGCAGCCAAGAGGGTGGCCGACGAAACACTGAAGCTTTCTTT	CASSQEGGRRNTEAFF
few	TRBJ1-4	.	TRBV6-2/TRBV6-3	TGTGCCAGCAGTTCCCCTTTCAGCGCAACTAATGAAAAACTGTTTTTT	CASSSPFSATNEKLFF
few	TRBJ2-4	.	TRBV19	TGTGCCAGTAGGAATTCAATACGGGACCCCAAAAACATTCAGTACTTC	CASRNSIRDPKNIQYF
few	TRBJ1-1	TRBD1	TRBV4-3	TGCGCCAGCAGCCAAGAACTCCGACAGGGGGCGGAAGCTTTCTTT	CASSQELRQGAEAFF
.	TRBJ1-2	.	TRBV4-1	TGCGCCAGCAGCCAAGATGGTTCGGGCAACTATGGCTACACCTTC	CASSQDGSGNYGYTF
many	TRBJ2-2	TRBD2	TRBV2	TGTGCCAGCACTCTCGGGGGGGCGAGCACCGGGGAGCTGTTTTTT	CASTLGGASTGELFF
many	TRBJ1-1	.	TRBV12-3/TRBV12-4	TGTGCCAGCAGTTTAGGCAGGGTCACTGAAGCTTTCTTT	CASSLGRVTEAFF
few	TRBJ1-4	.	TRBV14	TGTGCCAGCAGCCAAGGAACAGGGTGGGGTGAAAAACTGTTTTTT	CASSQGTGWGEKLFF
few	TRBJ1-2	.	TRBV6-2/TRBV6-3	TGTGCCAGCACCCCTGTGGCGACTAACTATGGCTACACCTTC	CASTPVATNYGYTF
many	TRBJ2-2	TRBD2	TRBV7-2	TGTGCCAGCAGCTGGAGCGGGAGACGGAACACCGGGGAGCTGTTTTTT	CASSWSGRRNTGELFF
.	TRBJ2-1	.	TRBV25-1	TGTGCCAGCCGCCTCAGTGGGCCCTACAATGAGCAGTTCTTC	CASRLSGPYNEQFF
few	TRBJ1-1	.	TRBV27	TGTGCCAGCAGTCCTCCGTTGCGGGGCACTGAAGCTTTCTTT	CASSPPLRGTEAFF